These 17 T cell receptor beta chains were sequenced from one sample in a study of blood T cells in healthy people across ages. Combining a sample-barcoded 5' primer with a J-beta primer mix, a second PCR ran for roughly 6 to 11 cycles. TCRdb reprocessed the 5' RACE reads via MiXCR and lists one record per CDR3 protein. This sample carries 1.5 million to 2 million distinct CDR3 sequences, over 25% of them seen once, and the ten largest clones take roughly 8.2%. The sample consisted of blood. The receptors shown here come from a woman aged 25 to 39 in good health.

J is TRBJ2-1 and V is TRBV12-3 or TRBV12-4; D is unresolved. The CDR3 is 17 residues long. Between the trimmed V and J ends, which lost 5 bases and 5 bases, there was a span of 22 bases. This CDR3 reads CASSPLSGWITNNEQFF. The DNA of the CDR3 is TGTGCCAGCAGTCCTCTTAGTGGGTGGATAACAAACAATGAGCAGTTCTTC.

This clonotype was seen ten or more times. This sequence joins TRBV9 and TRBJ2-3, with D maybe TRBD1 (5 bases). The V end lost 0 bases, the J end lost 5 bases, and 13 bases lay between the germline ends. This CDR3 comprises 15 residues. CDR1 and CDR2 (germline): SGDLS, YYNGEE. CDR3 bases: TGTGCCAGCAGCGTAGGGATGGGGCATGAAGATACGCAGTATTTT. This gives the protein CASSVGMGHEDTQYF.

At least ten counts were recorded for this clonotype. The chain recombines TRBV6-2 or TRBV6-3 with TRBJ2-7; D is possibly TRBD1 (6 bases). V shed 5 bases and J shed 3 bases, with 14 bases lying between them. This CDR3 spans 14 amino acids. The germline V gene encodes CDR1 MNHEY and CDR2 SVGEGT. In DNA form, the CDR3 reads TGTGCCAGCAGTCACCCCGGACAGAACTACGAGCAGTACTTC. As protein: CASSHPGQNYEQYF.

This clonotype was seen only a few times. The J gene is TRBJ1-1, the V gene TRBV6-1; possible D gene TRBD1, 6 bases. CDR1 is MNHNS, CDR2 SASEGT, per germline. This CDR3 region has 19 residues. V was cut by 7 bases and J by 1 base, with 28 bases left in between. The CDR3 loop is CASTPWGHSSHIENTEAFF. CDR3 nucleotides: TGTGCCAGCACCCCCTGGGGGCATAGCAGCCACATTGAGAACACTGAAGCTTTCTTT.

The V gene is TRBV6-5, the J gene TRBJ1-4; the D gene is possibly TRBD1 (5 bases). The germline V gene encodes CDR1 MNHEY and CDR2 SVGAGI. Trimming pared 0 bases from V and 8 bases from J, leaving 7 bases between. CDR3 length equals 13 residues. The CDR3 reads CASSYSQGEKLFF. The CDR3 coding sequence is TGTGCCAGCAGTTACTCTCAGGGCGAAAAACTGTTTTTT.

This clonotype was recorded only once. The chain couples TRBV7-9 to TRBJ2-1, with 9 bases that match TRBD1. CDR3 length: 16 residues. Losses at the gene ends were 5 bases for V and 7 bases for J; bases not matched to a gene: 12. Germline V lookup: CDR1 SEHNR, CDR2 FQNEAQ (reference sequence). The CDR3 loop is CASSHWDRAPRNEQFF. The CDR3 DNA reads TGTGCCAGCAGCCACTGGGACAGGGCTCCGAGAAATGAGCAGTTCTTC.

This rearrangement joins TRBV28 to TRBJ2-5, with TRBD2 identical over 13 bases. The CDR3 sequence is 13 residues long. Germline CDR1 reads MDHEN; CDR2 reads SYDVKM. The CDR3 DNA sequence: TGTACCACCCGGACTAGCGGGAGTGGTGAGCAGTACTTC. As protein: CTTRTSGSGEQYF.

There are a few counts of this clonotype. The CDR3 nucleotides read TGTGCCAGCAGTAGGGTCCGGGCGGAGACCCAGTACTTC. Translation: CASSRVRAETQYF. The chain uses TRBV6-6 and TRBJ2-5; D is unresolved. This CDR3 spans 13 amino acids. The V gene lost 5 bases and the J gene lost 5 bases, with 12 bases spanning the gap. Germline CDR1 reads MNHNY; CDR2 reads SVGAGI (reference sequence).

Only a few counts were recorded for this clonotype. A much larger clonotype is one base distant, so this may be a read error. This chain uses TRBV20-1 with TRBJ2-5, with D maybe TRBD1 (5 bases). The better agreement between TRBJ2-7 and the DNA end casts doubt on the J call. There are 14 residues in the CDR3. Germline CDR1 reads DFQATT; CDR2 reads SNEGSKA (reference sequence). This CDR3 is CSTQGATRRDEQYF. The CDR3 DNA reads TGCAGCACCCAAGGGGCGACGCGCCGTGACGAGCAGTACTTC.

This clonotype has at least ten counts. One junction end does not reproduce the germline sequence, and a read error may be involved. V usage is TRBV3-1 and J usage is TRBJ2-7, with TRBD2 matching over 9 bases. Germline CDR1 LGHDT, CDR2 YNNKEL (reference sequence). This CDR3 spans 15 amino acids. The CDR3 nucleotides are TGCGCCAGCAGCCAAGGTGCTAGCGGGGCCTACGAGCAGTACTTC. This translates into CASSQGASGAYEQYF.

The table lists this clonotype with a few counts. The rearrangement links TRBV6-5 to TRBJ2-7; tentative D call: TRBD1 (6 bases). V was cut by 6 bases and J by 4 bases, with 13 bases left in between. The CDR3 is 13 residues long. The germline gives CDR1 MNHEY, CDR2 SVGAGI. This chain's CDR3 is CASRQGISYEQYF. The CDR3 DNA reads as TGTGCCAGCAGACAGGGTATTAGTTACGAGCAGTACTTC.

The V and J genes are TRBV29-1 and TRBJ1-1; D not certain. V gave up 6 bases and J gave up 2 bases, with 16 bases separating them. The CDR3 covers 14 residues. CDR1 and CDR2 from the germline V gene are SQVTM and ANQGSEA. CDR3 amino acids: CSVTRTVLNTEAFF. The CDR3 nucleotides read TGCAGCGTGACGCGGACCGTTTTAAACACTGAAGCTTTCTTT.

This clonotype was detected only a few times. CDR3 protein: CATVDQGRSEQYF. CDR3 DNA sequence: TGTGCCACCGTCGACCAGGGGAGGAGCGAGCAGTACTTC. This chain links TRBV27 with TRBJ2-4; possibly TRBD1 or TRBD2 for D (6 bases each). The DNA end is more similar to TRBJ2-7, so the J call may be wrong. Germline V gene lookup returns CDR1 MNHEY and CDR2 SMNVEV (reference sequence). The CDR3 length is 13 residues.

This sequence joins TRBV7-2 and TRBJ2-5; D is possibly TRBD2 (6 bases). V lost 7 bases, J lost 4 bases, and 16 bases lay in between. CDR1 is SGHTA and CDR2 is FQGNSA in the germline V gene. This CDR3 is 14 amino acids long. The CDR3 nucleotides are TGTGCCAGCATTCTAGCGCTAGTGGTAGAGACCCAGTACTTC. This gives the protein CASILALVVETQYF.

The chain employs TRBV27 and TRBJ2-1; weak D call: TRBD2 (6 bases). Trimming took 4 bases from V and 3 from J, leaving 16 bases between them. Germline CDR1 and CDR2: MNHEY and SMNVEV (reference sequence). The CDR3 has 16 residues. CDR3 sequence reads: CASSSPGSGRYNEQFF. In DNA form, the CDR3 reads TGTGCCAGCAGTTCACCGGGTAGCGGACGCTACAATGAGCAGTTCTTC.

This clonotype appeared a single time. The junction does not match germline at one end; this may be a read error. The chain recombines TRBV3-1 with TRBJ2-1, with 11 bases lining up with TRBD2. The CDR3 spans 15 residues. Germline loops: CDR1 LGHDT, CDR2 YNNKEL (reference sequence). CDR3 loop: CATRPGGLAENERFF. CDR3 nucleotides: TGTGCCACCAGGCCCGGGGGACTAGCGGAAAATGAGCGGTTCTTC.

The CDR3 loop reads CASRIGGPPETQYF. The CDR3 DNA reads TGTGCCAGCAGGATCGGGGGCCCCCCCGAGACCCAGTACTTC. The V and J genes are TRBV2 and TRBJ2-5; D possibly matches TRBD1 or TRBD2 (6 bases each). Germline CDR1 SNHLY, CDR2 FYNNEI. V lost 6 bases and J 5 bases, leaving 16 bases between the germline ends. The CDR3 loop spans 14 amino acids.